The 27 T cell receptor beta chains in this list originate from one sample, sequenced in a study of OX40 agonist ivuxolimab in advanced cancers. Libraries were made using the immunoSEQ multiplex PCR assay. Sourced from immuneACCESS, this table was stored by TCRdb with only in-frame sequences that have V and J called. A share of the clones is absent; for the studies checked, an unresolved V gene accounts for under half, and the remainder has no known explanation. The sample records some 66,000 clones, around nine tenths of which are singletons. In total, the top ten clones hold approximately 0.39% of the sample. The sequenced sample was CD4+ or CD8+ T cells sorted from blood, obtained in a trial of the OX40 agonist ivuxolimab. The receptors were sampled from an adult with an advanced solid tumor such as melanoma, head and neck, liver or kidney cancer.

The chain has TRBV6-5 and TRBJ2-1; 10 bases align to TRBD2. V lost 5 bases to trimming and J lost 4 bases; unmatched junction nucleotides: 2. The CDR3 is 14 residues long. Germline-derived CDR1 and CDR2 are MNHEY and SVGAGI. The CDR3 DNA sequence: TGTGCCAGCAGTGTAGCGGGAGGTTACAATGAGCAGTTCTTC. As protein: CASSVAGGYNEQFF.

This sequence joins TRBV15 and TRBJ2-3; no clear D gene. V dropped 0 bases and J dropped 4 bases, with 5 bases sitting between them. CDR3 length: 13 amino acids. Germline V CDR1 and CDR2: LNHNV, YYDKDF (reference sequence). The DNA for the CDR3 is TGTGCCACCAGCAGAGATCTATCAGATACGCAGTATTTT. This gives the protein CATSRDLSDTQYF.

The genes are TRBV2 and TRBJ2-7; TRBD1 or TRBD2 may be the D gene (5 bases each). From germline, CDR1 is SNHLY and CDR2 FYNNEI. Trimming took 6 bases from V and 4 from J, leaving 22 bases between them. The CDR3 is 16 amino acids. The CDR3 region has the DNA TGTGCCAGCAGCGGGGCGGAGGACATACCCCCTTACGAGCAGTACTTC. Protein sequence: CASSGAEDIPPYEQYF.

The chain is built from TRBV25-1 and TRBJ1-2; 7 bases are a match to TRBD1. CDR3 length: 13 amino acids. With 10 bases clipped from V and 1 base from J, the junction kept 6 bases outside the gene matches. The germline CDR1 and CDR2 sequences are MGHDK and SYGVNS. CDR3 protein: CATNRDSNYGYTF. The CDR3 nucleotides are TGTGCCACCAACCGGGACAGTAACTATGGCTACACCTTC.

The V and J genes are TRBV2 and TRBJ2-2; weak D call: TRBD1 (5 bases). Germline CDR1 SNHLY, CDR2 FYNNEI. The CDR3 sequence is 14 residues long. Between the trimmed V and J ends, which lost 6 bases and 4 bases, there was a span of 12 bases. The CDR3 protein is CASRARDSTGELFF. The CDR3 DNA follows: TGTGCCAGCAGGGCCAGGGATAGCACCGGGGAGCTGTTTTTT.

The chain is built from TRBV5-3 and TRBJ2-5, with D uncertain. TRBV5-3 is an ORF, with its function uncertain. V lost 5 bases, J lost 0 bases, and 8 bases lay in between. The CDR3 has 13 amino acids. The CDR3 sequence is CARSPADQETQYF. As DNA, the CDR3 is TGTGCCAGAAGTCCTGCGGACCAAGAGACCCAGTACTTC.

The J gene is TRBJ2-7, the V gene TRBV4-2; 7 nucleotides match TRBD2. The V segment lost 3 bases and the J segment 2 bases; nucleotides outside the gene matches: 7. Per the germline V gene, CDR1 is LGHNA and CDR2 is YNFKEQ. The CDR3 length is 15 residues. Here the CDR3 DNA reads TGTGCCAGCAGCCAGACCTGGGGGGGACCCTACGAGCAGTACTTC. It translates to CASSQTWGGPYEQYF.

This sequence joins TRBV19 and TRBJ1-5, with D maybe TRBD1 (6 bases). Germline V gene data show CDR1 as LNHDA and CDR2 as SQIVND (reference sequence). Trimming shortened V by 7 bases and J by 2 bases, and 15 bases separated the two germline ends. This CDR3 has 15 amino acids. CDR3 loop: CASTTAGAGNQPQHF. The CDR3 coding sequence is TGTGCCAGTACTACTGCAGGGGCAGGCAATCAGCCCCAGCATTTT.

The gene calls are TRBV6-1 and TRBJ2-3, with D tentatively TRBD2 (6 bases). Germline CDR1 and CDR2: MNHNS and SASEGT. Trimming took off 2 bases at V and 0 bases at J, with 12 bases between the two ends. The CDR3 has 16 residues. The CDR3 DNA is TGTGCCAGCAGTGAAAGTCCGGGACTTAGCACAGATACGCAGTATTTT. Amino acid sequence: CASSESPGLSTDTQYF.

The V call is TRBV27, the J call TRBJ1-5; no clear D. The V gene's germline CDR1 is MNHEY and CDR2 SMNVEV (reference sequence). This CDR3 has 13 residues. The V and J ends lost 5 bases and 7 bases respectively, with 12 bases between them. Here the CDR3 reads CASSPAGSQPQHF. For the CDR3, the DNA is TGTGCCAGCAGTCCAGCTGGGAGCCAGCCCCAGCATTTT.

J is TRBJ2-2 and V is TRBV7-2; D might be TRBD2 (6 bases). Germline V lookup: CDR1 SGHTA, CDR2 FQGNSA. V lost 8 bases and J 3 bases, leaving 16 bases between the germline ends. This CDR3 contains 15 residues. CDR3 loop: CASRGSEHYTGELFF. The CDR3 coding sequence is TGTGCCAGCCGGGGGTCGGAACACTACACCGGGGAGCTGTTTTTT. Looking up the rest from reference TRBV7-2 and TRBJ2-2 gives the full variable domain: GAGVSQSPSNKVTEKGKDVELRCDPISGHTALYWYRQSLGQGLEFLIYFQGNSAPDKSGLPSDRFSAERTGGSVSTLTIQRTQQEDSAVYLCASRGSEHYTGELFFGEGSRLTVL.

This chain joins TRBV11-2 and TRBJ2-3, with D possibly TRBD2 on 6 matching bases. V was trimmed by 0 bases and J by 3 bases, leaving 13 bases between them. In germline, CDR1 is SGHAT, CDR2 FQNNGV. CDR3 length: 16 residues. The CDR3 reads CASSLEEGSGTDTQYF. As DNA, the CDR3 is TGTGCCAGCAGCTTAGAGGAGGGGTCGGGTACAGATACGCAGTATTTT.

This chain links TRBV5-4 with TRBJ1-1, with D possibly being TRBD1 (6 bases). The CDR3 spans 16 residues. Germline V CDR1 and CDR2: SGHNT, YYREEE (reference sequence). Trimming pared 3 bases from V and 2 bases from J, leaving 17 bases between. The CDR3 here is CASSSQGTKINTEAFF. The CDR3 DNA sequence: TGTGCCAGCAGCTCCCAGGGGACAAAGATAAACACTGAAGCTTTCTTT.

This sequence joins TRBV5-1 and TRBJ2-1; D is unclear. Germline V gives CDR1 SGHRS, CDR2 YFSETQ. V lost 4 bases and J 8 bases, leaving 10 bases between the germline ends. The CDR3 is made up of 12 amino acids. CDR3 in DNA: TGCGCCAGCAGCCCGGACGTTTATGAGCAGTTCTTC. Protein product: CASSPDVYEQFF.

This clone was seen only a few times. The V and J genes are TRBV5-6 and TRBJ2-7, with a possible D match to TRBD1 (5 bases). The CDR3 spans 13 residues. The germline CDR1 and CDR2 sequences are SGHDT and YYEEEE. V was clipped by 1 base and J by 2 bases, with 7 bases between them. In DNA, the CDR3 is TGTGCCAGCAGCTTGAGGACACCCTACGAGCAGTACTTC. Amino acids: CASSLRTPYEQYF.

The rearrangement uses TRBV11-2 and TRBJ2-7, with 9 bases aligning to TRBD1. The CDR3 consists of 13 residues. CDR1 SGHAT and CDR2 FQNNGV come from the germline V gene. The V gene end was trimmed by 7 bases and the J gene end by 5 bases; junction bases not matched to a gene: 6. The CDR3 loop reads CASTGQGVNEQYF. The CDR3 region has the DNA TGTGCCAGCACGGGACAGGGTGTGAACGAGCAGTACTTC.

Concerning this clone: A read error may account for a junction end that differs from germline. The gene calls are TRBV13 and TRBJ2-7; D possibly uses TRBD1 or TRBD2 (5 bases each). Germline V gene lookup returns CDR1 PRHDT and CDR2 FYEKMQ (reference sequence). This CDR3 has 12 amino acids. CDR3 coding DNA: TGTGCCAGCAGCTTATCTCGGGACGACCAGTACTTC. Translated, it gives CASSLSRDDQYF.

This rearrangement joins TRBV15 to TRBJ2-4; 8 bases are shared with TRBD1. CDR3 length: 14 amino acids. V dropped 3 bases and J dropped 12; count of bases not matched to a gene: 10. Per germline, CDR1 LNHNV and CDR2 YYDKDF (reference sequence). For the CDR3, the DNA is TGTGCCACCAGCAGCCCGGGACAGGCGGAGGGTCAGTACTTC. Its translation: CATSSPGQAEGQYF. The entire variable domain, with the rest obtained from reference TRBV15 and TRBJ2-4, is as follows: DAMVIQNPRYQVTQFGKPVTLSCSQTLNHNVMYWYQQKSSQAPKLLFHYYDKDFNNEADTPDNFQSRRPNTSFCFLDIRSPGLGDTAMYLCATSSPGQAEGQYFGAGTRLSVL.

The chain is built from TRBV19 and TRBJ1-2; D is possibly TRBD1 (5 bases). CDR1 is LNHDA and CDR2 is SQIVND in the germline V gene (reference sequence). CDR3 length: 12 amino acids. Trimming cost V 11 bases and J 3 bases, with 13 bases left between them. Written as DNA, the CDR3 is TGTGCCGCCACGTCAGGGTACTATGGCTACACCTTC. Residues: CAATSGYYGYTF. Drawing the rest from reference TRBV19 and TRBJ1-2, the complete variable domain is DGGITQSPKYLFRKEGQNVTLSCEQNLNHDAMYWYRQDPGQGLRLIYYSQIVNDFQKGDIAEGYSVSREKKESFPLTVTSAQKNPTAFYLCAATSGYYGYTFGSGTRLTVV.

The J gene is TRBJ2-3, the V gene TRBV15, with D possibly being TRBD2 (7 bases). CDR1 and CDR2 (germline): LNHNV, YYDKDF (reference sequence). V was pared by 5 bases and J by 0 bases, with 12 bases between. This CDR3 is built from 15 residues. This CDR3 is CATSLGGASTDTQYF. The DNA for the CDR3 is TGTGCCACCAGCCTAGGGGGGGCTAGCACAGATACGCAGTATTTT.

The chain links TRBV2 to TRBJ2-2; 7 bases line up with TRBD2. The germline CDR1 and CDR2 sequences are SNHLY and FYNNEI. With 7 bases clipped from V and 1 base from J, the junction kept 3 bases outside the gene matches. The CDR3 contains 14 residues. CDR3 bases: TGTGCCAGCATGGCGGGGGAGAACACCGGGGAGCTGTTTTTT. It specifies CASMAGENTGELFF.

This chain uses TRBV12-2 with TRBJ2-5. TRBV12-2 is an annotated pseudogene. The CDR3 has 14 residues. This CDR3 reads CASRLDEVGETQYF. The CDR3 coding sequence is TGTGCAAGTCGCTTAGACGAGGTAGGGGAGACCCAGTACTTC.

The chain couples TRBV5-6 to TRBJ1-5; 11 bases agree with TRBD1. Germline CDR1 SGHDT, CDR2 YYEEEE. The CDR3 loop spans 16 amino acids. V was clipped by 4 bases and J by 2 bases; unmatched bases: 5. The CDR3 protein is CASSPRTGGGNQPQHF. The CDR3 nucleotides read TGTGCCAGCAGCCCTCGGACAGGGGGCGGCAATCAGCCCCAGCATTTT.

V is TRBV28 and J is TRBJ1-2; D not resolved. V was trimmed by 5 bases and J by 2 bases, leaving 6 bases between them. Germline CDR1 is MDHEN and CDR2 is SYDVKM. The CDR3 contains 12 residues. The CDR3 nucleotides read TGTGCCAGCAGTAGTCTAAACTATGGCTACACCTTC. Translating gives CASSSLNYGYTF.

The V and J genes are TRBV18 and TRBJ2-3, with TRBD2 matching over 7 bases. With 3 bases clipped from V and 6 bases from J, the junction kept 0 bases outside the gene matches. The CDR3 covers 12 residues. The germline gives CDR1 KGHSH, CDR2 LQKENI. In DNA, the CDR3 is TGTGCCAGCTCACCCGGGGGGGATACGCAGTATTTT. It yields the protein CASSPGGDTQYF.

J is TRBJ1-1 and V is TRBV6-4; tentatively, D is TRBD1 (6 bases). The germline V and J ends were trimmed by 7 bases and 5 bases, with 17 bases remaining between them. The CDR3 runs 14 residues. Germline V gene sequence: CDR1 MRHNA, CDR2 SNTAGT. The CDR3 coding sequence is TGTGCCAGCAACGCTTTAAAAGGGGGGACTGAAGCTTTCTTT. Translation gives CASNALKGGTEAFF.

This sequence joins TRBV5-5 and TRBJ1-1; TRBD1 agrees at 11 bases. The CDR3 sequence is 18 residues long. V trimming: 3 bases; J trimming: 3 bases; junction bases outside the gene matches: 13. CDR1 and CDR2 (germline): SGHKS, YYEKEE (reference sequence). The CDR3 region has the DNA TGTGCCAGCAGCTCGCCGCGTGGGACAGGGGGGTTCGACACTGAAGCTTTCTTT. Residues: CASSSPRGTGGFDTEAFF.